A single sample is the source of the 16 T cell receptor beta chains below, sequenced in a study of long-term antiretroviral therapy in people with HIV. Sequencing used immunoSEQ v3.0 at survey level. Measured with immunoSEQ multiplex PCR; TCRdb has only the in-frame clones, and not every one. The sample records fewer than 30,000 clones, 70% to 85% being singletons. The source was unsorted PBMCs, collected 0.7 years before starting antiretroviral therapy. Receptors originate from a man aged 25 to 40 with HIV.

The CDR3 here is CAWTHGTGAYVEQYF. As DNA, the CDR3 is TGTGCCTGGACGCACGGGACAGGGGCTTACGTGGAGCAGTACTTC. The chain is built from TRBV30 and TRBJ2-7; 10 bases fit TRBD1. The V segment lost 4 bases and the J segment 7 bases; nucleotides outside the gene matches: 13. Germline V gives CDR1 GTSNPN, CDR2 SVGIG (reference sequence). The CDR3 covers 15 residues.

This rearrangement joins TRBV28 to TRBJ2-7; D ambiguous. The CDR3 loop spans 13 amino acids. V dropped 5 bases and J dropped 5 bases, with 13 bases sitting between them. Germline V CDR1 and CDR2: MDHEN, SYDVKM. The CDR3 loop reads CASSPSTTNEQYF. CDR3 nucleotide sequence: TGTGCCAGCAGTCCATCGACGACGAACGAGCAGTACTTC.

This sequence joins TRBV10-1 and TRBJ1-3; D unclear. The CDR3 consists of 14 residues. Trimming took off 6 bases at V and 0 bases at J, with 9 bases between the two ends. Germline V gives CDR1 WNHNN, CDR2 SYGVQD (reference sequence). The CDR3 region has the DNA TGCGCCAGCAGGAGGTCGGTCTCTGGAAACACCATATATTTT. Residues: CASRRSVSGNTIYF.

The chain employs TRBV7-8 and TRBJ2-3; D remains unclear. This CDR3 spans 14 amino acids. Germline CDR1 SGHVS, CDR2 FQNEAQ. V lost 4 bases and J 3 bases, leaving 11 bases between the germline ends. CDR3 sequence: CASSSYAGTDTQYF. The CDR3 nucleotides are TGTGCCAGCAGCTCATATGCCGGAACAGATACGCAGTATTTT.

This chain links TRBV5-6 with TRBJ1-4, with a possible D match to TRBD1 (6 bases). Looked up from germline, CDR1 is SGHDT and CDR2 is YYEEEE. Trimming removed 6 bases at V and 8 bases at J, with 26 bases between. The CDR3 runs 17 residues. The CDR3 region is CASTKSLPGGPGEKLFF. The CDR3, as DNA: TGTGCCAGCACCAAATCTCTCCCCGGGGGGCCGGGAGAAAAACTGTTTTTT. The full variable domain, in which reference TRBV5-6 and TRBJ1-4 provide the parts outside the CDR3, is DAGVTQSPTHLIKTRGQQVTLRCSPKSGHDTVSWYQQALGQGPQFIFQYYEEEERQRGNFPDRFSGHQFPNYSSELNVNALLLGDSALYLCASTKSLPGGPGEKLFFGSGTQLSVL.

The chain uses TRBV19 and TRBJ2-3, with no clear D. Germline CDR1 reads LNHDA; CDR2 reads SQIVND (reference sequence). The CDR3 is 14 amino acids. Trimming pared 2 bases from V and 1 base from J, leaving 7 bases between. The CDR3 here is CASSISRGTDTQYF. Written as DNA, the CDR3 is TGTGCCAGTAGTATATCTAGGGGCACAGATACGCAGTATTTT.

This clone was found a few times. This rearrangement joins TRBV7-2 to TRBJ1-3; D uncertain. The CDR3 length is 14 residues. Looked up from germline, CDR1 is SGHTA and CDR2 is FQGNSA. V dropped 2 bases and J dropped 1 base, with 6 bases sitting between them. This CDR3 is CASSLHPSGNTIYF. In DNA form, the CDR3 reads TGTGCCAGCAGCTTACATCCATCTGGAAACACCATATATTTT.

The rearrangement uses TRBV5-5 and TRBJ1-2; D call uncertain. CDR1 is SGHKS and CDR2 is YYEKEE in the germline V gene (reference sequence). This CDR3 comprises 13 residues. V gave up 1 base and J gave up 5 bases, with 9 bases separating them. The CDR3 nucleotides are TGTGCCAGCAGCTTGATCGGGAGGTATGGCTACACCTTC. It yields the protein CASSLIGRYGYTF.

CDR3 sequence: CASSLGAGRAKNIQYF. CDR3 nucleotide sequence: TGTGCCAGCAGCTTAGGGGCGGGCCGCGCCAAAAACATTCAGTACTTC. This chain uses TRBV11-1 with TRBJ2-4, with D possibly matching TRBD2 (5 bases). V dropped 1 base and J dropped 1 base, with 11 bases sitting between them. This CDR3 has 16 amino acids. Germline values: CDR1 SGHAT, CDR2 FQDESV (reference sequence).

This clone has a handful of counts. CDR3 coding DNA: TGTGCCAGCAGCCCCGGGACAGGGAAGGGCTACGAGCAGTACTTC. Its protein product is CASSPGTGKGYEQYF. This chain uses TRBV5-5 with TRBJ2-7; 9 nucleotides match TRBD1. Germline V gives CDR1 SGHKS, CDR2 YYEKEE (reference sequence). This CDR3 has 15 amino acids. Trimming removed 4 bases from V and 3 bases from J; junction bases left unmatched: 8.

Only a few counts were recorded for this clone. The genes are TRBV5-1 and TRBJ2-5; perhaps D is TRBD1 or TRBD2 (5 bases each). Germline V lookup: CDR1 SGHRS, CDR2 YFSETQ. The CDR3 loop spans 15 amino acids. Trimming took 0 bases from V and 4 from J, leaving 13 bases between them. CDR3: CASSLAGTVSETQYF. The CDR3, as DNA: TGCGCCAGCAGCTTGGCCGGGACCGTATCAGAGACCCAGTACTTC. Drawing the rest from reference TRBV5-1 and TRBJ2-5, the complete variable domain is KAGVTQTPRYLIKTRGQQVTLSCSPISGHRSVSWYQQTPGQGLQFLFEYFSETQRNKGNFPGRFSGRQFSNSRSEMNVSTLELGDSALYLCASSLAGTVSETQYFGPGTRLLVL.

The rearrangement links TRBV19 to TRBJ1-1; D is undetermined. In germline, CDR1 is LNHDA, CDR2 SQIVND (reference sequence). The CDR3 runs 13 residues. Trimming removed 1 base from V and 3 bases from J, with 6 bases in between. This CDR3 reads CASSIGVHTEAFF. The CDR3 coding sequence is TGTGCCAGTAGTATAGGGGTACACACTGAAGCTTTCTTT.

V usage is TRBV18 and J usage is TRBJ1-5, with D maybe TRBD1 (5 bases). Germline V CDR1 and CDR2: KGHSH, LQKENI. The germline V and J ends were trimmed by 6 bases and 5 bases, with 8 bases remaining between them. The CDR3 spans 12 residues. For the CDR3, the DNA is TGTGCCAGCTCCCAGGGCGATCAGCCCCAGCATTTT. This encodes CASSQGDQPQHF.

The DNA for the CDR3 is TGTGCCAGTAGTGTACAGGTGAACAATTCACCCCTCCACTTT. It is translated as CASSVQVNNSPLHF. This rearrangement joins TRBV19 to TRBJ1-6; TRBD1 might be the D (5 bases). Trimming cost V 5 bases and J 7 bases, with 12 bases left between them. The CDR3 totals 14 residues. Germline CDR1 is LNHDA and CDR2 is SQIVND (reference sequence).

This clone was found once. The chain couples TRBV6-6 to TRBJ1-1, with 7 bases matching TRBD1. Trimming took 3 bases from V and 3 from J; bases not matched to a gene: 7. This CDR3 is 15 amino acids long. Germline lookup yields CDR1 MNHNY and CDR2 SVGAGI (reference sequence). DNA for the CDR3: TGTGCCAGCAGTTATCTGACAGGGCAAGACACTGAAGCTTTCTTT. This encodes CASSYLTGQDTEAFF.

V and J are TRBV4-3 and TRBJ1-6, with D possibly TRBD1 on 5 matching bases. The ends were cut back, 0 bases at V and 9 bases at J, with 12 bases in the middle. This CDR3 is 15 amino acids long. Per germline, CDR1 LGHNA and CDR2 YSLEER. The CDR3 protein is CASSQDTGQGSPLHF. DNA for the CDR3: TGCGCCAGCAGCCAAGATACGGGGCAGGGTTCACCCCTCCACTTT.